The source of this T cell receptor (beta chain) is a study of OX40 agonist ivuxolimab in advanced cancers. Germline CDR1 MDHEN, CDR2 SYDVKM. The CDR3 consists of 12 residues. Between the trimmed V and J ends, which lost 4 bases and 3 bases, there was a span of 5 bases. The repertoire was sequenced with immunoSEQ multiplex PCR; TCRdb's copy has only in-frame clones and lacks some. The data hold 30,000 to 40,000 clones, with 85% to 95% observed a single time. Sequencing used CD4+ or CD8+ T cells sorted from blood, obtained in a trial of the OX40 agonist ivuxolimab. The chain couples TRBV28 to TRBJ2-3, with D unclear. The clonotype originates from an adult with an advanced solid tumor such as melanoma, head and neck, liver or kidney cancer. The CDR3 reads CASSSPTDTQYF. CDR3 nucleotide sequence: TGTGCCAGCAGTTCCCCAACAGATACGCAGTATTTT.